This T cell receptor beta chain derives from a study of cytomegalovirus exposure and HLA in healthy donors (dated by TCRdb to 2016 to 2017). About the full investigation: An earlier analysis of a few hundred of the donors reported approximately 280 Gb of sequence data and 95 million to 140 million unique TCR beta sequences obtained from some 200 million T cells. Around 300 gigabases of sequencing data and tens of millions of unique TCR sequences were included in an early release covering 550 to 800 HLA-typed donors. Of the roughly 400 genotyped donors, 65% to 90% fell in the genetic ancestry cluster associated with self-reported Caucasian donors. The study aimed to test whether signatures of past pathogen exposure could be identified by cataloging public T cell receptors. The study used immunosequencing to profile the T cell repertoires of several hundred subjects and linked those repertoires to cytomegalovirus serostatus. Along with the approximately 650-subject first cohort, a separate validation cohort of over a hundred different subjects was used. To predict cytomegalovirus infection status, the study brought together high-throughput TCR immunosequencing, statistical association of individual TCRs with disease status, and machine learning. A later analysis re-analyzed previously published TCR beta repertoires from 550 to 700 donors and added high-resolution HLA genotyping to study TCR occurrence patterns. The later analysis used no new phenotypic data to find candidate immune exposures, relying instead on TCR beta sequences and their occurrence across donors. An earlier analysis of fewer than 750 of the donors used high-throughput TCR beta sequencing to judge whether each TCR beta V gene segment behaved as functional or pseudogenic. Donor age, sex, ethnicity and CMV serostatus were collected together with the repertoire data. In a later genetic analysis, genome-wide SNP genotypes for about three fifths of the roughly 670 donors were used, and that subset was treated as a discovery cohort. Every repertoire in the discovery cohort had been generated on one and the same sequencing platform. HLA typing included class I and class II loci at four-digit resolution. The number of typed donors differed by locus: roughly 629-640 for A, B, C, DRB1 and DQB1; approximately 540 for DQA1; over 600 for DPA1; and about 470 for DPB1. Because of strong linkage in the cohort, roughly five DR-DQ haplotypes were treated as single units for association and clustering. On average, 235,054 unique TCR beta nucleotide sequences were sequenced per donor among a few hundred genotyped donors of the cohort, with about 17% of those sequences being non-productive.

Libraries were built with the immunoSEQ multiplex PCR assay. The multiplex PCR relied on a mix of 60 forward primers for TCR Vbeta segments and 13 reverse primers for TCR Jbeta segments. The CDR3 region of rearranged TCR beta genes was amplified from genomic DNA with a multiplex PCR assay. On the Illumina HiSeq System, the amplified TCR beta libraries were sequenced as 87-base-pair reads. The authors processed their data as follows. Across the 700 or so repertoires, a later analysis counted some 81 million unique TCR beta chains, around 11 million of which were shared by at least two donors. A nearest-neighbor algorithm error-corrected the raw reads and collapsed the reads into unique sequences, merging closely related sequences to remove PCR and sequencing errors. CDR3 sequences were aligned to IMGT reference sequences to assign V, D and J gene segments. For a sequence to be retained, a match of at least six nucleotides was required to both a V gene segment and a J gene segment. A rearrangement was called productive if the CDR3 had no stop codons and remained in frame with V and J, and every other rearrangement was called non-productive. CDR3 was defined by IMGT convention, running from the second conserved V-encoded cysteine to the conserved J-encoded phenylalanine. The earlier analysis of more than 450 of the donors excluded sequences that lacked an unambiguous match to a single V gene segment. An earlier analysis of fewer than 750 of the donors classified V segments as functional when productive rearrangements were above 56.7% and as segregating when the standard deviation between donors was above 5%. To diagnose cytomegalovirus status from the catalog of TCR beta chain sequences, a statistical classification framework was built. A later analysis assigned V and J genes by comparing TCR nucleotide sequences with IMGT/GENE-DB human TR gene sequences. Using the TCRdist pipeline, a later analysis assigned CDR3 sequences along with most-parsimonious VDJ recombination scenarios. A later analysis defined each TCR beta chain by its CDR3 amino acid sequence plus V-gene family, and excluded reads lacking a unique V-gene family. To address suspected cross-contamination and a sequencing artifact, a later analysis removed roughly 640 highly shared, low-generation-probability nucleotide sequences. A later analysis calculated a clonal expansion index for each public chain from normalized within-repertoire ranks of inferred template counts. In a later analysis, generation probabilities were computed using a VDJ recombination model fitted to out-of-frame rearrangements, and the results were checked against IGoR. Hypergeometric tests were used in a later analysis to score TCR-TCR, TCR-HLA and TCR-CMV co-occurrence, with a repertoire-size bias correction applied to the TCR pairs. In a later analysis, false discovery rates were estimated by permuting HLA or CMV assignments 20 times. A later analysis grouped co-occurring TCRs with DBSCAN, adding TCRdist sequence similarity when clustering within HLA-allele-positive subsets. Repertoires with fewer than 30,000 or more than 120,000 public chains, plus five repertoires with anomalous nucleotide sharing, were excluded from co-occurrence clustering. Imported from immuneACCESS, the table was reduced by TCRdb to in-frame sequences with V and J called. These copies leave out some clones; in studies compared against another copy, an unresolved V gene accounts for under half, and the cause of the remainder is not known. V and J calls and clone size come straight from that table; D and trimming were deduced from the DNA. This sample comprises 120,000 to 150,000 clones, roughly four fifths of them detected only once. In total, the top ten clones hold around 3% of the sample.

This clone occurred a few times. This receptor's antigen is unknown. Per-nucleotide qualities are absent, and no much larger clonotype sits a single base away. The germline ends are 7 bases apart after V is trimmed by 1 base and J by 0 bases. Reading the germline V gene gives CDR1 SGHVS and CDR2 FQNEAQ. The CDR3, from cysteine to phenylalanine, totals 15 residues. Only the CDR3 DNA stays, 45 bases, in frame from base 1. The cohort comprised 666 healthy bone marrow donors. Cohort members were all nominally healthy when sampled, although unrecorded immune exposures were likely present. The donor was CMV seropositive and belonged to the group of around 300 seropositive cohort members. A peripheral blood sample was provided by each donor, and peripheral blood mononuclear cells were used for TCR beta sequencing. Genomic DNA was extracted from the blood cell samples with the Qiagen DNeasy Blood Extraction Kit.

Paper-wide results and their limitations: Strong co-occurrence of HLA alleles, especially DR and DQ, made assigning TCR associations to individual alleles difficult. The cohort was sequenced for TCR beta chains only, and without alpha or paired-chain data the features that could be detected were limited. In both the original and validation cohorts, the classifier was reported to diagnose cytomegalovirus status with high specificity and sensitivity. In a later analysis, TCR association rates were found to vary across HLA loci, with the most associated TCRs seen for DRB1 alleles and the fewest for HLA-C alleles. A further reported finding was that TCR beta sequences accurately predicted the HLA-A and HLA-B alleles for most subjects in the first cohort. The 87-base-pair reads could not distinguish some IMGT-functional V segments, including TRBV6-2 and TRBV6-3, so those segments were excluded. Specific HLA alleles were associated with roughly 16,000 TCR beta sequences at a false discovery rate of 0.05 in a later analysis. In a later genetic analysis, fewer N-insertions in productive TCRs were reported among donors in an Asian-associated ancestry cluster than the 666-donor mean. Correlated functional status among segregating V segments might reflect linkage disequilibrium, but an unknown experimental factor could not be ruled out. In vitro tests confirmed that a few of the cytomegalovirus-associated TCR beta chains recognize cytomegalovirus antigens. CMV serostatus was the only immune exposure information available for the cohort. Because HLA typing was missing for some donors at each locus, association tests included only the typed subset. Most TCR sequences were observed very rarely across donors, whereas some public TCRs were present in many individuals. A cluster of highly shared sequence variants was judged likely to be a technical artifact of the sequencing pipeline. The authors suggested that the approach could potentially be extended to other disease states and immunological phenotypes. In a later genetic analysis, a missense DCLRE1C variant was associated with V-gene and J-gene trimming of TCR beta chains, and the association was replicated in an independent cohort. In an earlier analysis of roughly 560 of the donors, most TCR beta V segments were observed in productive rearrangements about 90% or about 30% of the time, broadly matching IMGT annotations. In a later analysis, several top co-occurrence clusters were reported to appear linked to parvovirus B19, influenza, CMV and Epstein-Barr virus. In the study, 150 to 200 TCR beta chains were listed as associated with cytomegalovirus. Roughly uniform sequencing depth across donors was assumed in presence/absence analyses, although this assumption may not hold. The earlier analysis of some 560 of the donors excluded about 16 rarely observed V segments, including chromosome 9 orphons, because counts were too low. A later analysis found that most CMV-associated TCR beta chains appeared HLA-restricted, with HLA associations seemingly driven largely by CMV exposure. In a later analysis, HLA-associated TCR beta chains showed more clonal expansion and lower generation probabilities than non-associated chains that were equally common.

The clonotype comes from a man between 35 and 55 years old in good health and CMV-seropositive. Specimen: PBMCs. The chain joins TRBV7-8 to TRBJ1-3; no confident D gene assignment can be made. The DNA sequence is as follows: TGTGCCAGCAGCTTAGTGGCAGGCTCTGGAAACACCATATATTTT. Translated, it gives CASSLVAGSGNTIYF.